This TCR beta chain was recorded in a study of a mutant IDH1 vaccine in newly diagnosed glioma. Across the whole study: Patients in the study were vaccinated eight times, receiving shots in weeks 1, 3, 5, 7, 11, 15, 19 and 23. Treated patients had a mean age of about 40 years and a roughly 60% male, about 38% female split. Every participant had undergone radiotherapy, temozolomide, or both before, and most underwent both.

For this clone: Its cognate antigen is unknown. Germline and junction disagree at one end, which may indicate a read error.

Indicated time point: week 11, during vaccination. Vaccination comprised doses that each held 300 ug of mutant IDH1 20-mer peptide, plus topical imiquimod. Patients carried new grade 3 or 4 IDH1-mutant astrocytomas lacking nuclear ATRX. Measured with immunoSEQ multiplex PCR; TCRdb has only the in-frame clones, and not every one. The sample includes about 120,000 clones, roughly 90% of them seen just once. The CDR3 length is 13 residues. CDR1 and CDR2 from the germline V gene are MNHEY and SVGAGI. The V and J genes are TRBV6-5 and TRBJ1-3; possibly TRBD1 for D (5 bases). This TCR derives from a woman in her 50s with glioma. The material sequenced was PBMCs, taken from a glioma patient whose treatment included an IDH1 peptide vaccine. The CDR3 reads CAISEWTGNTIYF. The CDR3 bases are TGTGCCATCAGTGAGTGGACAGGAAACACCATATATTTT.